This T cell receptor beta chain was recorded in a study of cytomegalovirus exposure and HLA in healthy donors. As regards this clone: The antigen is not known.

Amplification used 60 Vbeta primers and 13 Jbeta primers. The repertoire was sequenced with immunoSEQ multiplex PCR; TCRdb's copy has only in-frame clones and lacks some. Recorded for this sample: 45,000 to 70,000 clones. Findings and caveats of the study: Highest at DRB1 and lowest at HLA-C, TCR association rates differed among HLA loci in a later analysis. A few chains tied to CMV proved CMV antigen-specific in vitro. TCR beta chains associated with HLA were, in a later analysis, more clonally expanded than equally common others. Within an earlier analysis, most TCR beta V segments proved productive either about 87% or about 30% of the time.

The CDR3 is 18 residues long. Losses at the gene ends were 4 bases for V and 6 bases for J; bases not matched to a gene: 14. Germline lookup yields CDR1 SGHAT and CDR2 FQNNGV. The chain joins TRBV11-2 to TRBJ2-2, with 10 bases that match TRBD2. Sequencing input: PBMCs. This clonotype was obtained from a woman aged 45-59 years in good health and CMV-seropositive. This chain's CDR3 is CASSSPSGGAMFAGELFF. DNA of the CDR3: TGTGCCAGCAGCTCCCCAAGCGGGGGGGCAATGTTCGCCGGGGAGCTGTTTTTT.